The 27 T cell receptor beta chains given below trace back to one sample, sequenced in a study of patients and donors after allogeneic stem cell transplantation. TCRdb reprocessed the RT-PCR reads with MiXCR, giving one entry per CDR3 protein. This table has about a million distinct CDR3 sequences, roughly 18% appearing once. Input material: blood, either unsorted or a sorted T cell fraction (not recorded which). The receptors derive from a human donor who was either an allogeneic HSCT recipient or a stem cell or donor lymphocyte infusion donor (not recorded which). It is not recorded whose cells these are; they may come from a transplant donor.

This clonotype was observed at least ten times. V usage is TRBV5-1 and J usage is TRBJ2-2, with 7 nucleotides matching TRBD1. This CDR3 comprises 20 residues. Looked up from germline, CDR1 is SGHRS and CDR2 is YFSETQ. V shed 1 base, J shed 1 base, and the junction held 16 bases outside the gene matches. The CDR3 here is CASSLPQGLDRPLNTGELFF. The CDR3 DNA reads TGCGCCAGCAGCTTGCCGCAAGGGTTGGACAGGCCCTTGAACACCGGGGAGCTGTTTTTT.

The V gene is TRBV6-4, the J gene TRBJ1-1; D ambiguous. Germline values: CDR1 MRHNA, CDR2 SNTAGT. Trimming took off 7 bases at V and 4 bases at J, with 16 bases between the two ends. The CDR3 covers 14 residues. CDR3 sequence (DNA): TGTGCCAGCAAATCCGGGCCCTTTGCCACTGAAGCTTTCTTT. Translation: CASKSGPFATEAFF.

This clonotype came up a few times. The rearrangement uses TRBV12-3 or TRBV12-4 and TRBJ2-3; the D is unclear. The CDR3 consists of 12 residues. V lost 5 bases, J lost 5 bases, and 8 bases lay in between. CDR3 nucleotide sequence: TGTGCCAGCAGTGCGTACCGAGATACGCAGTATTTT. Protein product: CASSAYRDTQYF.

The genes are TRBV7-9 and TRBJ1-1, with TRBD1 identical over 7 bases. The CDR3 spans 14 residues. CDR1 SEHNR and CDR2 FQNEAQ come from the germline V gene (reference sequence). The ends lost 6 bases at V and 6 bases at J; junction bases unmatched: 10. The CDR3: CASSLNRGVPEAFF. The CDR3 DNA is TGTGCCAGCAGTCTAAACAGGGGAGTGCCTGAAGCTTTCTTT.

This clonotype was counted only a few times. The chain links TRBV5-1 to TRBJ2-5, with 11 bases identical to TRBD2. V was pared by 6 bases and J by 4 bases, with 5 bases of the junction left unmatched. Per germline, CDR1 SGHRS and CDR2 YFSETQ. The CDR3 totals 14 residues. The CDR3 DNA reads TGCGCCAGCAATGAACTAGCGGGAGCAGAGACCCAGTACTTC. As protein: CASNELAGAETQYF.

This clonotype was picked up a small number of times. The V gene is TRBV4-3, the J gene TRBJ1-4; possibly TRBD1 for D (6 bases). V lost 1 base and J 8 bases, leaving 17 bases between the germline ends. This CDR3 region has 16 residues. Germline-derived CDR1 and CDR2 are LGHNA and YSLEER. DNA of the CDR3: TGCGCCAGCAGCCAAGGAGAGAACAGGGTGGAGGAAAAACTGTTTTTT. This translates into CASSQGENRVEEKLFF.

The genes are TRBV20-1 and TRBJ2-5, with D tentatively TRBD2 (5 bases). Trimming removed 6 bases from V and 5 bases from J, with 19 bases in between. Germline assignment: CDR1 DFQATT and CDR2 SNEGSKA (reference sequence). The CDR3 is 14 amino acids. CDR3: CSATRDPSVETQYF. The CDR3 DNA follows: TGCAGTGCCACTAGAGACCCGTCGGTGGAGACCCAGTACTTC.

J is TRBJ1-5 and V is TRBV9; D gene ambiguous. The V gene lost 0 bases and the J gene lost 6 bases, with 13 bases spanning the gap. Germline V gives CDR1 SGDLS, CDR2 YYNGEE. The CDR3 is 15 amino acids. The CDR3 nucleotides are TGTGCCAGCAGCGTAGAAGAGGGCTTCGGTCAGCCCCAGCATTTT. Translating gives CASSVEEGFGQPQHF.

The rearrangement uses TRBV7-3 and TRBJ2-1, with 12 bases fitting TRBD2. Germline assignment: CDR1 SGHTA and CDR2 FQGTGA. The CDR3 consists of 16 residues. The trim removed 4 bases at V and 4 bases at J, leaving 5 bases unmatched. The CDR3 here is CASSYHGLAGYNEQFF. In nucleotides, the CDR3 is TGTGCCAGCAGCTACCACGGACTAGCGGGGTACAATGAGCAGTTCTTC. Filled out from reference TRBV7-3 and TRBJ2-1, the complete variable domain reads GAGVSQTPSNKVTEKGKYVELRCDPISGHTALYWYRQSLGQGPEFLIYFQGTGAADDSGLPNDRFFAVRPEGSVSTLKIQRTERGDSAVYLCASSYHGLAGYNEQFFGPGTRLTVL.

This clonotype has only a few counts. In DNA form, the CDR3 reads TGTGCCAGCTCACCACCGTTGGGGGCGGCCGAGCAGTACTTC. Translating gives CASSPPLGAAEQYF. V usage is TRBV18 and J usage is TRBJ2-7; the D gene is possibly TRBD1 (6 bases). The germline V gene encodes CDR1 KGHSH and CDR2 LQKENI. V lost 0 bases and J 6 bases, leaving 12 bases between the germline ends. The CDR3 covers 14 residues.

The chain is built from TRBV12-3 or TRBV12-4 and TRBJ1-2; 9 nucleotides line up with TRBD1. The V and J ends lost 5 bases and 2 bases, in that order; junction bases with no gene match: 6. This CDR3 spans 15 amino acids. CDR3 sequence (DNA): TGTGCCAGCAGTCCGATGACAGGGGGGAACTATGGCTACACCTTC. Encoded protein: CASSPMTGGNYGYTF.

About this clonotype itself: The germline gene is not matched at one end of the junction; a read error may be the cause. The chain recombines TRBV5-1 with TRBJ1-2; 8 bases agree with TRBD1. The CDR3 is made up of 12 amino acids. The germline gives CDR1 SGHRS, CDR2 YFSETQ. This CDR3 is CASSSSQGASFF. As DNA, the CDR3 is TGCGCCAGCAGCTCCAGCCAGGGGGCCTCTTTCTTC.

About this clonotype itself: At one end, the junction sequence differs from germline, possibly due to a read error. The CDR3 nucleotides read TGCAGTGCTACCCCGGGGCGGGGTCTCACCTCAATTTTT. Protein: CSATPGRGLTSIF. This chain uses TRBV20-1 with TRBJ1-4; TRBD1 is a possible D gene (5 bases). The germline V gene encodes CDR1 DFQATT and CDR2 SNEGSKA (reference sequence). The CDR3 runs 13 residues.

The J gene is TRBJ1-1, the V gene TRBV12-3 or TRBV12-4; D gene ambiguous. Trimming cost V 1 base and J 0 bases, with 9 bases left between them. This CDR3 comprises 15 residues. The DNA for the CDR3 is TGTGCCAGCAGTTTAGTTAGGGAAATGAACACTGAAGCTTTCTTT. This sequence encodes CASSLVREMNTEAFF.

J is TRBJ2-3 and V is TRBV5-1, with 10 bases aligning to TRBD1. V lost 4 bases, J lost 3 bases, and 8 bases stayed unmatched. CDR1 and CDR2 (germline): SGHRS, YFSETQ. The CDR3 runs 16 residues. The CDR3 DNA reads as TGCGCCAGCAGCCCTCAGGGACAGGGGACAACAGATACGCAGTATTTT. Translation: CASSPQGQGTTDTQYF.

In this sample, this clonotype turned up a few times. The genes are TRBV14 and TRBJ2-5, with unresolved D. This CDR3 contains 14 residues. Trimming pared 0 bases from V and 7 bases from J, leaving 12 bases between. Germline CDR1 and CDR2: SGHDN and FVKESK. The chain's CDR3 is CASSQDQRTPTQYF. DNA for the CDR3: TGTGCCAGCAGCCAAGATCAGAGGACGCCGACCCAGTACTTC.

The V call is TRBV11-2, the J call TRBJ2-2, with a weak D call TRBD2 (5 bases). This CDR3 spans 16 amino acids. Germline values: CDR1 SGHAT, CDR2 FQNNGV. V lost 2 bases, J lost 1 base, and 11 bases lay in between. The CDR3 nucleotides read TGTGCCAGCAGCTTATACCACGCGGGGAACACCGGGGAGCTGTTTTTT. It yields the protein CASSLYHAGNTGELFF.

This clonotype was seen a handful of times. This CDR3 is CASSHHRSSYNEQFF. For the CDR3, the DNA is TGTGCCAGCAGCCATCATAGGAGCTCCTACAATGAGCAGTTCTTC. The chain combines TRBV3-1 with TRBJ2-1; no clear D. Trimming took 3 bases from V and 0 from J, leaving 9 bases between them. The length of the CDR3 is 15 residues. Looked up from germline, CDR1 is LGHDT and CDR2 is YNNKEL (reference sequence).

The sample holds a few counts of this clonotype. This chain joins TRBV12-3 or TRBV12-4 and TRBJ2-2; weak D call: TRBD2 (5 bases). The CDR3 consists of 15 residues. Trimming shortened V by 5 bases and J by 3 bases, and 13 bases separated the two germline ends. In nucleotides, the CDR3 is TGTGCCAGCAGTCCGGGGAAGGCCTACACCGGGGAGCTGTTTTTT. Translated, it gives CASSPGKAYTGELFF.

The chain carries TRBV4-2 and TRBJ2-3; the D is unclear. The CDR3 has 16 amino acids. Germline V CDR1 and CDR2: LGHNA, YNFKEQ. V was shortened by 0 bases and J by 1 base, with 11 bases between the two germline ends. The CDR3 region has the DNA TGTGCCAGCAGCCAAGAGGGTGTTTCAGGCACAGATACGCAGTATTTT. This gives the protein CASSQEGVSGTDTQYF.

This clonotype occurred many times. CDR3 sequence (DNA): TGTGCCAGCAGCTCTTTCCGGGGGGGCTACGAGCAGTACTTC. Translating it yields CASSSFRGGYEQYF. The chain recombines TRBV7-2 with TRBJ2-7, with 8 bases identical to TRBD2. CDR1 and CDR2 (germline): SGHTA, FQGNSA. The V segment lost 4 bases and the J segment 3 bases; nucleotides outside the gene matches: 5. This CDR3 is built from 14 residues.

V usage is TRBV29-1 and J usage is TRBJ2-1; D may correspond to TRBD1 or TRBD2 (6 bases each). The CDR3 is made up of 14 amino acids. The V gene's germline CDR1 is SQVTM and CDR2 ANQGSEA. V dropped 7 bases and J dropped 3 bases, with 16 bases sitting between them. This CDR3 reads CSGASGGGYNEQFF. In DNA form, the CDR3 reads TGCAGCGGTGCCAGCGGAGGGGGCTACAATGAGCAGTTCTTC.

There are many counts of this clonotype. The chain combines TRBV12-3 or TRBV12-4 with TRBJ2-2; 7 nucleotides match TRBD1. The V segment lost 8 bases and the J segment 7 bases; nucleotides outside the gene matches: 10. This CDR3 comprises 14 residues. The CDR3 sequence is CASSTRQGRGELFF. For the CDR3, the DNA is TGTGCCAGCTCGACAAGACAGGGACGCGGGGAGCTGTTTTTT.

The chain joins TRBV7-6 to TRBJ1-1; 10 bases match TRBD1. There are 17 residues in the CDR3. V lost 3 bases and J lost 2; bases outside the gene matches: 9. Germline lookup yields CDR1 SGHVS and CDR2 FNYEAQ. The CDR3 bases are TGTGCCAGCAGCTTGAATTATCGGGACAGGGGCAACACTGAAGCTTTCTTT. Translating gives CASSLNYRDRGNTEAFF. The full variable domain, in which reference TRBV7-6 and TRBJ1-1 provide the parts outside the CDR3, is GAGVSQSPRYKVTKRGQDVALRCDPISGHVSLYWYRQALGQGPEFLTYFNYEAQQDKSGLPNDRFSAERPEGSISTLTIQRTEQRDSAMYRCASSLNYRDRGNTEAFFGQGTRLTVV.

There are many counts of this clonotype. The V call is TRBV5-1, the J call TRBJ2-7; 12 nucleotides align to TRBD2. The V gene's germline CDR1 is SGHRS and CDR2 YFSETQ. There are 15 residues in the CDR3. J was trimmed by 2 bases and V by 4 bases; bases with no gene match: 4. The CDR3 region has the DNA TGCGCCAGCAGCCCCGGACTAGCGGGAACCTACGAGCAGTACTTC. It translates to CASSPGLAGTYEQYF. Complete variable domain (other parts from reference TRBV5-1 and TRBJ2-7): KAGVTQTPRYLIKTRGQQVTLSCSPISGHRSVSWYQQTPGQGLQFLFEYFSETQRNKGNFPGRFSGRQFSNSRSEMNVSTLELGDSALYLCASSPGLAGTYEQYFGPGTRLTVT.

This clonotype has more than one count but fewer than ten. CDR3 in amino acids: CASAQNHYEQYF. Written as DNA, the CDR3 is TGTGCCTCAGCACAGAACCACTACGAGCAGTACTTC. The chain joins TRBV24-1 to TRBJ2-7; D call uncertain. Germline V gene sequence: CDR1 KGHDR, CDR2 SFDVKD. The CDR3 sequence is 12 residues long. V gave up 12 bases and J gave up 3 bases, with 14 bases separating them.

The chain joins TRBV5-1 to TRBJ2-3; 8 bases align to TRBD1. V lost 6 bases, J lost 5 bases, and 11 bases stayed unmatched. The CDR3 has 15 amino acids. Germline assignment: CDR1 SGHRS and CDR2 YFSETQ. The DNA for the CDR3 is TGCGCCAGCACCGCTCATACAGGGGGTAAAGATACGCAGTATTTT. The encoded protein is CASTAHTGGKDTQYF.